These 30 T cell receptor beta chains were all obtained from the same sample, sequenced in a study of T-cell memory formation after mild COVID-19. One entry per CDR3 protein, called by TCRdb with MiXCR from the 5' RACE reads. The sample has over 300,000 distinct CDR3 sequences; about 20% are singletons. The sample comprised PBMCs or a T cell subset sorted from them (not recorded which). Receptors originate from a man between 18 and 29 years old who had mild COVID-19 (a few samples of this study predate the infection). Cell type and time point are not known.

There are many counts of this clonotype. The chain joins TRBV23-1 to TRBJ2-4; D is unresolved. TRBV23-1 counts as an open reading frame of uncertain function. The V end lost 5 bases, the J end lost 8 bases, and 25 bases lay between the germline ends. The CDR3 loop spans 17 amino acids. The CDR3 DNA reads TGCGCCAGCAGTATTCCCGTGTGGCCCTTGCCCAAGGACATTCAGTACTTC. This codes for CASSIPVWPLPKDIQYF.

The table lists this clonotype with a few counts. The chain uses TRBV10-3 and TRBJ2-5, with D tentatively TRBD2 (6 bases). With 4 bases removed from V and 5 bases from J, the gap between germline ends came to 11 bases. CDR1 ENHRY and CDR2 SYGVKD come from the germline V gene. CDR3 length equals 13 residues. CDR3 in amino acids: CAISGPGVETQYF. The CDR3 region has the DNA TGTGCCATCAGTGGCCCGGGGGTGGAGACCCAGTACTTC.

V and J are TRBV7-2 and TRBJ1-2; 7 bases agree with TRBD1. This CDR3 region has 11 residues. In germline, CDR1 is SGHTA, CDR2 FQGNSA. J gave up 3 bases and V 8 bases, and 0 bases lay outside the gene matches. For the CDR3, the DNA is TGTGCCAGCGGACAGGACTATGGCTACACCTTC. Amino acid sequence: CASGQDYGYTF.

V gene TRBV5-6 combines with J gene TRBJ2-2; 9 bases map to TRBD1. V shed 6 bases, J shed 6 bases, and the junction held 6 bases outside the gene matches. This CDR3 comprises 14 residues. Looked up from germline, CDR1 is SGHDT and CDR2 is YYEEEE. The CDR3 DNA sequence: TGTGCCAGCAAAATGGGACAGGGCCCCGGGGAGCTGTTTTTT. Protein sequence: CASKMGQGPGELFF.

The chain has TRBV11-2 and TRBJ2-5; no firm D call. Looked up from germline, CDR1 is SGHAT and CDR2 is FQNNGV. This CDR3 has 13 residues. Trimming shortened V by 2 bases and J by 5 bases, and 9 bases separated the two germline ends. The CDR3 coding sequence is TGTGCCAGCAGCTTATGGTGGCGGGAGACCCAGTACTTC. It encodes CASSLWWRETQYF.

The V gene is TRBV27, the J gene TRBJ2-7; possibly TRBD1 or TRBD2 for D (6 bases each). CDR1 and CDR2 (germline): MNHEY, SMNVEV (reference sequence). V lost 10 bases and J 0 bases, leaving 13 bases between the germline ends. The CDR3 length is 13 residues. CDR3 residues: CATTGASSYEQYF. The CDR3 nucleotides read TGTGCCACCACGGGGGCCAGCTCCTACGAGCAGTACTTC.

This clonotype was seen a handful of times. This chain uses TRBV6-1 with TRBJ1-2; D is unresolved. V was shortened by 1 base and J by 8 bases, with 2 bases between the two germline ends. Germline V gene sequence: CDR1 MNHNS, CDR2 SASEGT. The CDR3 is 10 residues long. CDR3 sequence (DNA): TGTGCCAGCAGTGAAGGGGGCTACACCTTC. This gives the protein CASSEGGYTF.

The sample holds a few counts of this clonotype. The V gene is TRBV6-5, the J gene TRBJ2-7; D is perhaps TRBD2 (5 bases). The CDR3 covers 12 residues. The germline V gene has CDR1 MNHEY and CDR2 SVGAGI. The V end was cut by 4 bases, the J end by 7 bases, with 11 bases between. CDR3: CASSSPGREQYF. CDR3 bases: TGTGCCAGCAGTTCCCCGGGAAGGGAGCAGTACTTC.

This clonotype turned up a few times. The V and J genes are TRBV7-2 and TRBJ1-3, with D unclear. The V gene's germline CDR1 is SGHTA and CDR2 FQGNSA. V lost 6 bases, J lost 6 bases, and 15 bases lay in between. There are 14 residues in the CDR3. The CDR3 here is CASRKGSSQNTIYF. For the CDR3, the DNA is TGTGCCAGCAGGAAGGGAAGCAGCCAAAACACCATATATTTT.

The chain has TRBV6-5 and TRBJ1-3; D is unresolved. Germline V CDR1 and CDR2: MNHEY, SVGAGI. V was trimmed by 5 bases and J by 0 bases, leaving 11 bases between them. There are 15 residues in the CDR3. The CDR3 loop reads CASSDWVNSGNTIYF. Here the CDR3 DNA reads TGTGCCAGCAGTGATTGGGTAAACTCTGGAAACACCATATATTTT.

This clonotype was observed a handful of times. The chain recombines TRBV21-1 with TRBJ1-1. TRBV21-1 has pseudogene status. This CDR3 has 14 residues. This CDR3 is CASSKERCNTEAFF. CDR3 bases: TGTGCCAGCAGCAAAGAACGGTGCAACACTGAAGCTTTCTTT.

The rearrangement uses TRBV20-1 and TRBJ2-5, with D perhaps matching TRBD1 (6 bases). The germline V gene encodes CDR1 DFQATT and CDR2 SNEGSKA (reference sequence). CDR3 size: 14 residues. Trimming removed 3 bases from V and 5 bases from J, with 16 bases in between. This CDR3 is CSARYQGSSETQYF. The CDR3 DNA is TGCAGTGCTAGGTACCAGGGGTCTTCCGAGACCCAGTACTTC.

The sample holds many counts of this clonotype. CDR3 nucleotide sequence: TGTGCCATCACATCGGACAGTTACGAGCAGTACTTC. As protein: CAITSDSYEQYF. The chain couples TRBV10-3 to TRBJ2-7, with a tentative D call TRBD1 (6 bases). Trimming removed 7 bases from V and 4 bases from J, with 11 bases in between. Germline CDR1 reads ENHRY; CDR2 reads SYGVKD. The CDR3 sequence is 12 residues long.

V usage is TRBV6-1 and J usage is TRBJ1-1; D unresolved. V was cut by 2 bases and J by 3 bases, with 13 bases left in between. Germline CDR1 MNHNS, CDR2 SASEGT. The length of the CDR3 is 15 residues. In DNA form, the CDR3 reads TGTGCCAGCAGTGAAATCACCACTCGGGACACTGAAGCTTTCTTT. This codes for CASSEITTRDTEAFF.

CDR3 coding DNA: TGTGCCACCAGAGCCGGGGCACACACTGAAGCTTTCTTT. Encoded protein: CATRAGAHTEAFF. This sequence joins TRBV24-1 and TRBJ1-1; TRBD1 might be the D (5 bases). V gave up 7 bases and J gave up 3 bases, with 11 bases separating them. This CDR3 has 13 residues. Germline V CDR1 and CDR2: KGHDR, SFDVKD.

This clonotype was counted many times. The CDR3 loop reads CASSRGQGHTDTQYF. The CDR3 region has the DNA TGCGCCAGCAGCCGAGGACAGGGGCACACAGATACGCAGTATTTT. The genes are TRBV4-3 and TRBJ2-3; TRBD1 agrees at 9 bases. V lost 4 bases, J lost 2 bases, and 4 bases stayed unmatched. Germline V gives CDR1 LGHNA, CDR2 YSLEER. The CDR3 loop spans 15 amino acids.

This chain links TRBV14 with TRBJ1-1; 10 bases are a match to TRBD1. This CDR3 is built from 15 residues. The junction had 6 bases not matched to a gene; V was cut back by 4 bases and J by 4 bases. Germline lookup yields CDR1 SGHDN and CDR2 FVKESK. The CDR3 nucleotides are TGTGCCAGCAGCCTCCGGACAGGGGGAATCACTGAAGCTTTCTTT. Its protein product is CASSLRTGGITEAFF.

This clonotype was observed a few times. The chain has TRBV6-5 and TRBJ1-2; a possible D gene is TRBD1 (6 bases). Trimming took off 5 bases at V and 4 bases at J, with 11 bases between the two ends. The CDR3 runs 13 residues. Germline V CDR1 and CDR2: MNHEY, SVGAGI. CDR3 residues: CASSKGGVYGYTF. CDR3 bases: TGTGCCAGCAGTAAAGGGGGGGTCTATGGCTACACCTTC.

The sample holds many counts of this clonotype. This sequence joins TRBV11-3 and TRBJ2-5; 8 nucleotides align to TRBD2. V was pared by 5 bases and J by 5 bases, with 4 bases of the junction left unmatched. Germline CDR1 and CDR2: SGHNT and YENEEA. The CDR3 sequence is 13 residues long. The CDR3 DNA follows: TGTGCCAGCAGCGGACTAGCTGGCGAGACCCAGTACTTC. This encodes CASSGLAGETQYF.

This chain links TRBV5-1 with TRBJ1-2; D is ambiguous. Germline lookup yields CDR1 SGHRS and CDR2 YFSETQ. This CDR3 contains 15 residues. V was pared by 0 bases and J by 4 bases, with 13 bases between. The CDR3 DNA reads TGCGCCAGCAGCTTGGCCACGGGTTCGGGCTATGGCTACACCTTC. Translation: CASSLATGSGYGYTF.

This chain joins TRBV25-1 and TRBJ1-1; no firm D call. CDR1 is MGHDK and CDR2 is SYGVNS in the germline V gene. CDR3 size: 15 residues. V lost 1 base and J 0 bases, leaving 9 bases between the germline ends. CDR3 loop: CASSELGLMNTEAFF. CDR3 coding DNA: TGTGCCAGCAGTGAATTGGGTCTTATGAACACTGAAGCTTTCTTT.

In this sample, this clonotype turned up many times. The chain combines TRBV4-3 with TRBJ2-7; D unresolved. CDR1 is LGHNA and CDR2 is YSLEER in the germline V gene. The V end was cut by 0 bases, the J end by 2 bases, with 14 bases between. This CDR3 is built from 16 residues. As DNA, the CDR3 is TGCGCCAGCAGCCAAGAGCGTTTCCGGCAGGCCTACGAGCAGTACTTC. Encoded protein: CASSQERFRQAYEQYF.

V and J are TRBV28 and TRBJ2-5; TRBD1 aligns across 7 bases. The CDR3 has 12 amino acids. With 5 bases clipped from V and 14 bases from J, the junction kept 11 bases outside the gene matches. CDR1 is MDHEN, CDR2 SYDVKM, per germline. The CDR3 loop is CASSVSGQVIYF. CDR3 nucleotide sequence: TGTGCCAGCAGTGTCTCTGGACAGGTCATTTACTTC.

Only a few counts were recorded for this clonotype. This chain joins TRBV12-3 or TRBV12-4 and TRBJ1-5; no reliable D call. CDR3 length: 13 residues. V lost 5 bases, J lost 4 bases, and 9 bases lay in between. The CDR3 region is CASSITGNQPQHF. The CDR3 DNA is TGTGCCAGCAGTATAACGGGGAATCAGCCCCAGCATTTT.

This chain links TRBV4-1 with TRBJ1-5, with D maybe TRBD1 (6 bases). The V end lost 0 bases, the J end lost 4 bases, and 19 bases lay between the germline ends. The V gene's germline CDR1 is MGHRA and CDR2 YSYEKL. This CDR3 spans 18 amino acids. The CDR3 coding sequence is TGCGCCAGCAGCCAAGATCTCTCAGGGGCGGAGGTTAATCAGCCCCAGCATTTT. Residues: CASSQDLSGAEVNQPQHF.

The gene calls are TRBV20-1 and TRBJ1-1; tentative D call: TRBD1 (6 bases). Trimming left V 3 bases short and J 3 bases short, with 17 bases between. The CDR3 contains 15 residues. Germline V lookup: CDR1 DFQATT, CDR2 SNEGSKA (reference sequence). Here the CDR3 reads CSARDPYREHTEAFF. The DNA of the CDR3 is TGCAGTGCTAGGGACCCCTACAGGGAGCACACTGAAGCTTTCTTT.

This clonotype was found a few times. This chain uses TRBV11-2 with TRBJ2-5; 9 bases match TRBD1. Germline trimming cut 5 bases from V and 4 bases from J; bases unmatched to any gene: 8. In germline, CDR1 is SGHAT, CDR2 FQNNGV. This CDR3 comprises 15 residues. The CDR3 loop is CASSIHTGQGETQYF. Here the CDR3 DNA reads TGTGCCAGCAGCATCCATACGGGACAGGGAGAGACCCAGTACTTC. The variable domain in full, with the rest retrieved from reference TRBV11-2 and TRBJ2-5, is EAGVAQSPRYKIIEKRQSVAFWCNPISGHATLYWYQQILGQGPKLLIQFQNNGVVDDSQLPKDRFSAERLKGVDSTLKIQPAKLEDSAVYLCASSIHTGQGETQYFGPGTRLLVL.

This chain joins TRBV9 and TRBJ1-5; no definite D call. The V end was cut by 4 bases, the J end by 0 bases, with 11 bases between. CDR1 SGDLS and CDR2 YYNGEE come from the germline V gene. CDR3 length: 15 residues. The CDR3 sequence: CASSIADGSNQPQHF. CDR3 in DNA: TGTGCCAGCAGCATCGCGGACGGTAGCAATCAGCCCCAGCATTTT.

The J gene is TRBJ2-7, the V gene TRBV6-5, with TRBD1 matching over 9 bases. Per germline, CDR1 MNHEY and CDR2 SVGAGI. The V gene end was trimmed by 5 bases and the J gene end by 4 bases; junction bases not matched to a gene: 9. This CDR3 is 15 amino acids long. The CDR3 spells CASSQAGTGTYEQYF. In DNA, the CDR3 is TGTGCCAGCAGTCAAGCCGGGACAGGGACGTACGAGCAGTACTTC.

The chain joins TRBV7-3 to TRBJ1-1; D unclear. Germline values: CDR1 SGHTA, CDR2 FQGTGA. Trimming took off 3 bases at V and 0 bases at J, with 5 bases between the two ends. This CDR3 contains 13 residues. The CDR3 protein is CASSFTMNTEAFF. The CDR3 DNA follows: TGTGCCAGCAGCTTTACGATGAACACTGAAGCTTTCTTT.